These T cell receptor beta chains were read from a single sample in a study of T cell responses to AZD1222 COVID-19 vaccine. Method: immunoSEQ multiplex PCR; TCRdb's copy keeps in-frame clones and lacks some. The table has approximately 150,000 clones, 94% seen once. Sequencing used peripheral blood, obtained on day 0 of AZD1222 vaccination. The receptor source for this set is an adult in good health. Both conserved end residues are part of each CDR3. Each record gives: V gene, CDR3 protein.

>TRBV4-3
CASSQGGPGSSYNEQFF
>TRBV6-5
CASSYVGASIYSPLHF
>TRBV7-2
CASSLMGVGVSNEKLFF
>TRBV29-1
CSVGDTRSGNTIYF
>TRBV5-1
CASSPERGGEKLFF
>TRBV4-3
CASSQDGGREAGNTIYF
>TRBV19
CASSRDRDTQYF
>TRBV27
CASSLTGGNQPQHF
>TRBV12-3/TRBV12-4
CASSPRVLHGYTF
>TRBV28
CASRVGTGTNEKLFF
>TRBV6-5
CASRTSGANTGELFF
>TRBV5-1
CASSWGTGSGNTIYF
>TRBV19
CASSPNPPYGGYTF
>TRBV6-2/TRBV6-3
CASSYSGGANTGELFF
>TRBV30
CAWSGLLNNYGYTF
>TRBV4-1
CASSPWTGGADTQYF
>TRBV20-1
CSSWGGNEQFF
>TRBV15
CATSRGDRTGNTIYF
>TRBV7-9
CASSSTGGDQPQHF
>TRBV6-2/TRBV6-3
CASSSQGAGENTEAFF
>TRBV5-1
CASSLIPGQGDYGYTF
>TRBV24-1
CATSQGGTGELFF
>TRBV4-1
CASSQEPGLATGELFF
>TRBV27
CASSFRFGNQPQHF
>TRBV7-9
CASSLGRGQDTEAFF
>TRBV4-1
CASSQATDRGEKLFF
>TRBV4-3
CASSQGLTSGGPYNEQFF
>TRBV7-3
CASSLGTSGGVKFF
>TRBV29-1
CSGIGTGGVETQYF
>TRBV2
CASKGGGATDTQYF
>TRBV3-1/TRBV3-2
CASSPWAVSGNTIYF
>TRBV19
CASSILHSEAFF
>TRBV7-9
CASSLAPVGDTEAFF
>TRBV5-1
CASSLSGPGNTEAFF
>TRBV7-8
CASSLASGFNQPQHF
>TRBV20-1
CSAPQAGGYTF
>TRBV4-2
CASSQSGPGVWGYTF
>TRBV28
CASSPGPPEGGELFF
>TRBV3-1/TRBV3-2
CASRAGGDTQYF
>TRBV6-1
CASSAIQGGPSSYNSPLHF
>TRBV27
CASSDRVGETQYF
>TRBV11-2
CASSFLQPYNEQFF
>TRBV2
CASSQDGGGYGYTF
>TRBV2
CASSGIGTGSETQYF